This T cell receptor (beta chain) was obtained from a study of T cell repertoires in cytomegalovirus infection. Whole-study context: Selection of CMV epitopes for the study included recently identified HLA-C-restricted and well-studied HLA-B-restricted ones. It can be stated that public TCR beta signatures indicated CMV infection as well as a matching HLA type.

The CDR3 runs to 17 residues. With 5 bases removed from V and 0 bases from J, the gap between germline ends came to 17 bases. General study findings and limits: HLA-C-restricted CMV clonotypes gave the most frequent clonotype in two of eight donors. Summed frequency of shared TCR beta families picked out CMV carriers who also had the relevant HLA.

On this clonotype itself: Antigen unknown.

A single record per CDR3 protein comes from TCRdb applying MiXCR to the reads. Of hundreds of thousands of distinct CDR3 sequences in the sample, just under 30% were seen once. The specimen was cultured PBMCs, collected from culture after CMV antigen stimulation. This TCR came from a human donor in good health (CMV status not recorded). Some clones in this sample may be carry-over from other donors' samples. The J gene is TRBJ1-5, the V gene TRBV23-1; weak D call: TRBD1 (5 bases). TRBV23-1 is reported as an ORF; its role is uncertain. CDR3 sequence: CASSARVRGTSNQPQHF. In DNA, the CDR3 is TGCGCCAGCAGTGCCAGGGTCCGGGGCACTAGCAATCAGCCCCAGCATTTT.